These 14 T cell receptor beta chains originate from one sample sequenced in a study of sequential checkpoint blockade in melanoma. Indicated treatment: randomized to nivolumab then ipilimumab (arm A) or the reverse (arm B). This table comes from immunoSEQ multiplex PCR, and its TCRdb copy is limited to in-frame clones, with some not included. The sample shows several thousand clones, 20% to 25% of them seen only once. Source: tumor tissue (inferred from file names), taken from a patient given nivolumab and ipilimumab in sequence. These receptors were collected from a human donor with melanoma.

By proportion, this clone is medium-sized (0.01 to 0.1%). This chain's CDR3 is CASSTLLIGSLSYEQYF. The CDR3 DNA reads as TGTGCCAGCAGTACACTCTTAATAGGAAGTCTTTCCTACGAGCAGTACTTC. The chain recombines TRBV28 with TRBJ2-7, with unresolved D. V lost 5 bases and J 1 base, leaving 21 bases between the germline ends. This CDR3 region has 17 residues. Germline values: CDR1 MDHEN, CDR2 SYDVKM.

This clone was observed a few times. The CDR3 bases are TGTGCCAGCAGGTTTGGGGTCTACGAGCAGTACTTC. This codes for CASRFGVYEQYF. The chain uses TRBV6-8 and TRBJ2-7; D not certain. Trimming pared 6 bases from V and 3 bases from J, leaving 9 bases between. The germline gives CDR1 MNHGY, CDR2 SAAAGT. The CDR3 extends over 12 amino acids.

This clone was counted many times. This chain connects TRBV11-3 to TRBJ2-5, with TRBD2 matching 12 bases. Trimming removed 2 bases from V and 2 bases from J; junction bases left unmatched: 3. The CDR3 sequence is 16 residues long. Germline CDR1 is SGHNT and CDR2 is YENEEA. In DNA form, the CDR3 reads TGTGCCAGCAGCTTACGGCTAGCGGGAGGGCAAGAGACCCAGTACTTC. This encodes CASSLRLAGGQETQYF.

By its share, this clone is large. V is TRBV11-3 and J is TRBJ1-2; TRBD1 is a possible D gene (5 bases). Germline-derived CDR1 and CDR2 are SGHNT and YENEEA. The CDR3 is made up of 14 amino acids. The V and J ends lost 2 bases and 8 bases respectively, with 15 bases between them. The CDR3 nucleotides read TGTGCCAGCAGCTTACTATCCGGAGGACACGGCTACACCTTC. It translates to CASSLLSGGHGYTF.

This clone qualifies as medium-sized (0.01 to 0.1%). An end of the junction does not agree with germline; a read error may underlie this. The rearrangement uses TRBV6-8 and TRBJ1-1; 12 bases are a match to TRBD1. CDR1 is MNHGY and CDR2 is SAAAGT in the germline V gene. The CDR3 sequence is 17 residues long. The CDR3 nucleotides are TGTGCCATCAGTGCTAGAGGGACAGGGGGCATAAACACTGAAGCTTTCTTT. Its translation: CAISARGTGGINTEAFF.

Ten or more counts support this clone. The chain is built from TRBV7-1 and TRBJ2-5; a possible D gene is TRBD2 (5 bases). TRBV7-1 is recorded as an ORF, its role being uncertain. The CDR3 consists of 13 residues. V shed 5 bases and J shed 5 bases, with 12 bases lying between them. CDR3 region: CASSDRRGETQYF. In DNA, the CDR3 is TGTGCCAGCAGCGACCGTAGAGGGGAGACCCAGTACTTC.

This clone counts as medium-sized (0.01 to 0.1%). V is TRBV11-3 and J is TRBJ2-7; TRBD1 aligns across 10 bases. Unmatched junction bases numbered 8, after V lost 5 bases and J lost 1 base. Germline lookup yields CDR1 SGHNT and CDR2 YENEEA. This CDR3 contains 16 residues. CDR3 bases: TGTGCCAGCAGCCAAAGTCGGGACAGGGGTTCCTACGAGCAGTACTTC. This gives the protein CASSQSRDRGSYEQYF.

The chain has TRBV9 and TRBJ2-1; D unclear. The CDR3 is 14 amino acids. The germline V gene encodes CDR1 SGDLS and CDR2 YYNGEE. Trimming removed 1 base at V and 4 bases at J, with 9 bases between. The CDR3 loop reads CASSVNPGYNEQFF. In DNA form, the CDR3 reads TGTGCCAGCAGCGTAAACCCCGGGTACAATGAGCAGTTCTTC.

This clone counts as medium-sized. The gene calls are TRBV6-8 and TRBJ1-1, with 9 bases identical to TRBD1. V was pared by 0 bases and J by 10 bases, with 9 bases of the junction left unmatched. The CDR3 totals 15 residues. The germline V gene encodes CDR1 MNHGY and CDR2 SAAAGT. As DNA, the CDR3 is TGTGCCAGCAGTTACTCGAATCCGGGACAGGGTGGAGCTTTCTTT. This translates into CASSYSNPGQGGAFF.

The chain is built from TRBV10-2 and TRBJ2-1, with 12 bases fitting TRBD2. Germline V gives CDR1 WSHSY, CDR2 SAAADI. V shed 5 bases, J shed 6 bases, and the junction held 2 bases outside the gene matches. This CDR3 is 14 amino acids long. The CDR3 DNA sequence: TGCGCCAGCAGTCTAGCGGGGGGGCCCAATGAGCAGTTCTTC. This sequence encodes CASSLAGGPNEQFF.

This clone ranks as medium-sized. The rearrangement uses TRBV11-3 and TRBJ2-7, with 7 bases matching TRBD2. Germline lookup yields CDR1 SGHNT and CDR2 YENEEA. This CDR3 contains 16 residues. The ends lost 3 bases at V and 5 bases at J; junction bases unmatched: 13. As DNA, the CDR3 is TGTGCCAGCAGCTTGGCCGTGTCGGGGGGAGGCGACGAGCAGTACTTC. Translating it yields CASSLAVSGGGDEQYF.

This clone occurred a few times. CDR3 residues: CASSETWDEQYF. As DNA, the CDR3 is TGTGCCAGCAGTGAAACGTGGGACGAGCAGTACTTC. The chain joins TRBV9 to TRBJ2-7; D uncertain. Germline lookup yields CDR1 SGDLS and CDR2 YYNGEE. This CDR3 contains 12 residues. Trimming shortened V by 5 bases and J by 5 bases, and 11 bases separated the two germline ends.

This clone was observed a few times. The rearrangement joins TRBV6-8 to TRBJ2-5; 12 bases line up with TRBD2. The CDR3 runs 16 residues. Germline V CDR1 and CDR2: MNHGY, SAAAGT. Trimming took 5 bases from V and 4 from J; bases not matched to a gene: 8. The CDR3 is CASSLGLAGPRETQYF. The CDR3 nucleotides read TGTGCCAGCAGTCTAGGACTAGCGGGGCCCCGAGAGACCCAGTACTTC.

The V gene is TRBV9, the J gene TRBJ2-6; tentatively, D is TRBD1 (6 bases). The V and J ends lost 5 bases and 3 bases respectively, with 12 bases between them. Germline V CDR1 and CDR2: SGDLS, YYNGEE. This CDR3 has 15 residues. The CDR3 nucleotides are TGTGCCAGCAGTGAAACAGGGTTTGGGGCCAACGTCCTGACTTTC. Its protein product is CASSETGFGANVLTF.